A selection of T cell receptor beta chains follows, all from one sample in a study of T cell clonotyping in hematopoietic cell transplantation. Sequencing was performed with immunoSEQ multiplex PCR; in TCRdb, only in-frame clones are kept and a portion is missing. Of 20,000 or so clones in the sample, more than 65% were seen once. The source material was peripheral blood mononuclear cells. The receptors derive from a man between 60 and 70 years old in good health. Some clones in this sample may be carry-over from other donors' samples. Both conserved end residues are part of each CDR3. Fields, in order: D gene, J gene, V gene, clone size, CDR3 DNA, CDR3 protein. D genes are given only for firm matches. Not every row has a clone size; where given, it reads once, few, many or a size class.

D: -
J: TRBJ1-5
V: TRBV30
size: -
DNA: TGTGCCTGGAGTTCTGGCAGGGCCCTAAGTTATAGCAATCAGCCCCAGCATTTT
CDR3: CAWSSGRALSYSNQPQHF

D: -
J: TRBJ2-5
V: TRBV5-4
size: -
DNA: TGTGCCAGCAGCCTGGGGGTCTTAGCCCCCGAGACCCAGTACTTC
CDR3: CASSLGVLAPETQYF

D: -
J: TRBJ1-5
V: TRBV4-1
size: -
DNA: TGCGCCAGCAGCCAAGATTGGGTCGCAGGGAGGAATCAGCCCCAGCATTTT
CDR3: CASSQDWVAGRNQPQHF

D: -
J: TRBJ1-2
V: TRBV21-1
size: few
DNA: TGTGCCAGCAGCAAAGCTCCAACGGGACAAAAAAACTATGGCTACACCTTC
CDR3: CASSKAPTGQKNYGYTF

D: -
J: TRBJ1-4
V: TRBV6-5
size: -
DNA: TGTGCCAGCAGTTCGATCTTTGCAACTAATGAAAAACTGTTTTTT
CDR3: CASSSIFATNEKLFF

D: -
J: TRBJ1-5
V: TRBV19
size: -
DNA: TGTGCCAGTAGTATTACCAATCAGCCCCAGCATTTT
CDR3: CASSITNQPQHF

D: -
J: TRBJ1-3
V: TRBV14
size: few
DNA: TGTGCCAGCAGCCAGCTCGGAAACACCATATATTTT
CDR3: CASSQLGNTIYF

D: TRBD1
J: TRBJ2-4
V: TRBV30
size: -
DNA: TGTGCCTGGGGCAGGGGGGCCAAAAACATTCAGTACTTC
CDR3: CAWGRGAKNIQYF

D: -
J: TRBJ1-2
V: TRBV11-2
size: -
DNA: TGTGCCAGCAGCTTGTCGAGGGGGGCGCGGAGCTATGGCTACACCTTC
CDR3: CASSLSRGARSYGYTF

D: -
J: TRBJ1-5
V: TRBV19
size: -
DNA: TGTGCCAGTAGGGTGACGGGAAATCAGCCCCAGCATTTT
CDR3: CASRVTGNQPQHF

D: -
J: TRBJ1-5
V: TRBV19
size: -
DNA: TGTGCCAGTAGTATCCGGGACAATCAGCCCCAGCATTTT
CDR3: CASSIRDNQPQHF

D: TRBD1
J: TRBJ1-2
V: TRBV5-6
size: -
DNA: TGTGCCAGCAGCGGACAGGGGGCCTACGGCTACACCTTC
CDR3: CASSGQGAYGYTF